Listed below are T cell receptor beta chains from one sample, sequenced in a study of immune evolution from preneoplasia to lung adenocarcinoma. Method: immunoSEQ multiplex PCR; TCRdb's copy keeps in-frame clones and lacks some. The data hold 16,000 or so clones, with approximately 86% observed a single time. Source material: FFPE invasive lung adenocarcinoma tissue. These receptors came from a person aged 70 to 80 with invasive lung adenocarcinoma. CDR3s include the opening cysteine and the closing phenylalanine or tryptophan. Each record gives: J gene, clone size, V gene, D gene, CDR3 protein, CDR3 DNA. D genes are given only for firm matches. Size is stated for part of the rows, as once, few or many counts, or as a class when the clone is expanded.

>TRBJ1-2|NA|TRBV5-1|TRBD1
CASSSRDRGRGGTF
TGCGCCAGCAGCTCCCGGGACAGGGGGCGTGGGGGGACCTTC
>TRBJ1-1|NA|TRBV2|NA
CASRTGGTANPEAFF
TGTGCCAGCAGAACCGGAGGGACCGCGAACCCTGAAGCTTTCTTT
>TRBJ2-7|few|TRBV18|NA
CASSPGLASGEQYF
TGTGCCAGCTCACCGGGACTCGCCTCGGGCGAGCAGTACTTC
>TRBJ1-1|NA|TRBV30|TRBD1
CAWRRGQGWAFF
TGTGCCTGGAGGAGAGGACAGGGTTGGGCTTTCTTT
>TRBJ2-7|NA|TRBV18|NA
CASSSKTGVYEQYF
TGTGCCAGCTCATCGAAGACAGGCGTCTACGAGCAGTACTTC
>TRBJ2-1|NA|TRBV6-6|NA
CASSYSRGRDEQFF
TGTGCCAGCAGTTACTCGAGAGGGCGAGATGAGCAGTTCTTC
>TRBJ1-5|NA|TRBV7-2|NA
CARTQPQHF
TGTGCCAGGACTCAGCCCCAGCATTTT
>TRBJ2-3|once|TRBV7-9|TRBD2
CASTSGTNTQYF
TGTGCCAGCACTAGCGGTACTAATACGCAGTATTTT
>TRBJ1-1|NA|TRBV18|NA
CASSPYGTTNTEAFF
TGTGCCAGCTCACCCTACGGGACTACAAACACTGAAGCTTTCTTT
>TRBJ1-5|NA|TRBV2|NA
CASKPGSNQPQHF
TGTGCCAGCAAGCCGGGTAGCAATCAGCCCCAGCATTTT
>TRBJ1-1|NA|TRBV25-1|NA
CASRIGGMNTEAFF
TGTGCCAGCAGGATAGGGGGGATGAACACTGAAGCTTTCTTT
>TRBJ2-3|few|TRBV28|NA
CASSPPARLTDTQYF
TGTGCCAGCAGCCCCCCGGCCCGCTTGACAGATACGCAGTATTTT
>TRBJ2-3|NA|TRBV6-5|NA
CATRMVQGTQYF
TGTGCCACCCGCATGGTTCAGGGTACGCAGTATTTT
>TRBJ2-3|NA|TRBV4-1|TRBD2
CASSHGGGRKDTQYF
TGCGCCAGCTCTCACGGGGGGGGCCGCAAAGATACGCAGTATTTT
>TRBJ2-3|few|TRBV7-6|NA
CASSLWEKADTQYF
TGTGCCAGCAGCTTATGGGAAAAGGCGGATACGCAGTATTTT
>TRBJ1-4|NA|TRBV18|TRBD1
CASSRGTGEKLFF
TGTGCCAGCTCACGGGGGACAGGGGAAAAACTGTTTTTT
>TRBJ2-7|NA|TRBV18|TRBD1
CASSQVPGQGNEQYF
TGTGCCAGCTCACAAGTTCCGGGACAGGGTAACGAGCAGTACTTC
>TRBJ2-2|NA|TRBV6-4|NA
CASSVSTGNTGELFF
TGTGCCAGCAGTGTCTCGACAGGGAACACCGGGGAGCTGTTTTTT
>TRBJ2-5|once|TRBV7-9|NA
CASSLAEYGETQYF
TGTGCCAGCAGCTTAGCAGAATACGGAGAGACCCAGTACTTC
>TRBJ2-4|NA|TRBV7-9|TRBD1
CASSRTGGAKNIQYF
TGTGCCAGCAGCCGCACAGGGGGGGCCAAAAACATTCAGTACTTC
>TRBJ2-3|NA|TRBV9|NA
CASTPTLTQYADTQYF
TGTGCCAGCACCCCGACACTAACCCAATATGCAGATACGCAGTATTTT
>TRBJ1-1|NA|TRBV4-2|NA
CASSQEGMNTEAFF
TGTGCCAGCAGCCAAGAAGGTATGAACACTGAAGCTTTCTTT
>TRBJ2-1|NA|TRBV12-2|NA
CASRPTSALAGDNEQFF
TGTGCAAGTCGTCCCACATCAGCACTAGCGGGAGACAATGAGCAGTTCTTC